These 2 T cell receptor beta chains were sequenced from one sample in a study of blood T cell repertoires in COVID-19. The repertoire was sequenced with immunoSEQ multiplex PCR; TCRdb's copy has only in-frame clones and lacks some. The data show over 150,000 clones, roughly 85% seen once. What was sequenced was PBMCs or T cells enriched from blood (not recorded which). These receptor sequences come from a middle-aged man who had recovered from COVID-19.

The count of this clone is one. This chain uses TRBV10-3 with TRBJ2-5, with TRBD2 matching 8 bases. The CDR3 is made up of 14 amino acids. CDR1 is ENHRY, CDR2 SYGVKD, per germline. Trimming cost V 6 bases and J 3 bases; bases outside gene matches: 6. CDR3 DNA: TGTGCCATCAGCAAGGGACTAGATGAAGAGACCCAGTACTTC. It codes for CAISKGLDEETQYF.

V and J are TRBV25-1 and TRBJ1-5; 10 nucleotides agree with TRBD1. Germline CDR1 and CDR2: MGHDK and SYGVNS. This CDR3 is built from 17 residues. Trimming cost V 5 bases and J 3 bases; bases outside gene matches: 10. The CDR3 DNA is TGTGCCAGCAGTCCGCCCTCCGGGACAGGGGACAATCAGCCCCAGCATTTT. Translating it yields CASSPPSGTGDNQPQHF.